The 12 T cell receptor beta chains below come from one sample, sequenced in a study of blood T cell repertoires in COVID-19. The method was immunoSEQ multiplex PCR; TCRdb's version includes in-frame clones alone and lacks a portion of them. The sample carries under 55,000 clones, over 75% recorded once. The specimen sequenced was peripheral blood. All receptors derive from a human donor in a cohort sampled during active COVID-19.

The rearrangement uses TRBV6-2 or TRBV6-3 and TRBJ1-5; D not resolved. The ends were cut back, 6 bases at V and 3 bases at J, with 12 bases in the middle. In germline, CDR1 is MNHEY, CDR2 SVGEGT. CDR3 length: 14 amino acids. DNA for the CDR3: TGTGCCAGCAGCAAGAGTTTTCCCAATCAGCCCCAGCATTTT. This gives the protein CASSKSFPNQPQHF.

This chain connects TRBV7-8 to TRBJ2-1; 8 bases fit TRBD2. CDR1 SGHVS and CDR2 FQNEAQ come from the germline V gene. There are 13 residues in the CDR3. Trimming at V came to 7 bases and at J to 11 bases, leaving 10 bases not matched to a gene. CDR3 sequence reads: CASNPGGDGKQFF. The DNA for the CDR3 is TGTGCCAGCAACCCGGGAGGGGACGGGAAGCAGTTCTTC.

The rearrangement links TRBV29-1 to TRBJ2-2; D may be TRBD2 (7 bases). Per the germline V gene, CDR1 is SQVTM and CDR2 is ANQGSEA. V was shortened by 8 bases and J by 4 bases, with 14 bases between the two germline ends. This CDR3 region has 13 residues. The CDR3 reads CSTRGTTTGELFF. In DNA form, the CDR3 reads TGCAGCACTAGGGGGACTACCACCGGGGAGCTGTTTTTT.

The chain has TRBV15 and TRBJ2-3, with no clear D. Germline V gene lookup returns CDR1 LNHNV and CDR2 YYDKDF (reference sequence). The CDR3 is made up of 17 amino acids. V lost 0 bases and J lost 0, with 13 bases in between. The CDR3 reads CATSRDYPYSSTDTQYF. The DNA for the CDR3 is TGTGCCACCAGCAGAGACTACCCCTATTCTAGCACAGATACGCAGTATTTT.

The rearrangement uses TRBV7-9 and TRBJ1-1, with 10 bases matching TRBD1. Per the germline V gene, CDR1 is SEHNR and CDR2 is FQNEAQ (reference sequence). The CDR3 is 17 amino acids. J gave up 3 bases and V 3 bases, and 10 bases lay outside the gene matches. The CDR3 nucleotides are TGTGCCAGCAGCTTGGGGGACAGGGGATTTTCGGACACTGAAGCTTTCTTT. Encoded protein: CASSLGDRGFSDTEAFF.

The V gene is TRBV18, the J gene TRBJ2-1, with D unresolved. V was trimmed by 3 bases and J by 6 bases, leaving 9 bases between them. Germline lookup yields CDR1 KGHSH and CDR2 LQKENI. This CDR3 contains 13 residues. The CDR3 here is CASSPSQANEQFF. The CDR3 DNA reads TGTGCCAGCTCACCGTCCCAAGCCAATGAGCAGTTCTTC.

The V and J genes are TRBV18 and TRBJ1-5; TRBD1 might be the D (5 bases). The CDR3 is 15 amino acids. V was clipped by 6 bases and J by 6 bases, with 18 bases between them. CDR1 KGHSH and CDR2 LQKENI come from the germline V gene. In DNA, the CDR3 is TGTGCCAGCTCCCCTGGCAGGGAAAGGGGTCAGCCCCAGCATTTT. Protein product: CASSPGRERGQPQHF. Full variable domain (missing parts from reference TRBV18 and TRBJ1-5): NAGVMQNPRHLVRRRGQEARLRCSPMKGHSHVYWYRQLPEEGLKFMVYLQKENIIDESGMPKERFSAEFPKEGPSILRIQQVVRGDSAAYFCASSPGRERGQPQHFGDGTRLSIL.

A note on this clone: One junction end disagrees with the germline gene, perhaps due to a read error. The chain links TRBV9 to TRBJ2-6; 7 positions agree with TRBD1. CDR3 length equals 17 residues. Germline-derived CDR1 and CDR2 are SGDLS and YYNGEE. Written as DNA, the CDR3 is TGTGCCAGCAGCGCTCCGGGACAGATCTCTGAGGCCAACGTCCTGACTTTC. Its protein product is CASSAPGQISEANVLTF.

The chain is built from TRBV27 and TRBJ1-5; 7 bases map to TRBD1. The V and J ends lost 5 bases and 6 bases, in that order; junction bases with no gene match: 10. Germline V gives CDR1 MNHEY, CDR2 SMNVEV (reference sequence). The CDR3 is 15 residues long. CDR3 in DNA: TGTGCCAGCAGTCCTCTTGGACAGGAGGTTCAGCCCCAGCATTTT. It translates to CASSPLGQEVQPQHF.

In DNA, the CDR3 is TGTGCCAGCAGTGAAATCTTAGCGGGAGGCCAAGAGACCCAGTACTTC. It yields the protein CASSEILAGGQETQYF. This rearrangement joins TRBV6-1 to TRBJ2-5; 10 bases agree with TRBD2. The CDR3 length is 16 residues. Per the germline V gene, CDR1 is MNHNS and CDR2 is SASEGT. Trimming removed 2 bases from V and 1 base from J; junction bases left unmatched: 4.

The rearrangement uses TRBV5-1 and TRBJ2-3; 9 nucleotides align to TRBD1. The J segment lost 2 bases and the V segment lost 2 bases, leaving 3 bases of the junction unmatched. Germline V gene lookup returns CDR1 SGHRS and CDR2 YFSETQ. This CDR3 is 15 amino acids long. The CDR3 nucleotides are TGCGCCAGCAGCTTTGGACAGGGGTTCACAGATACGCAGTATTTT. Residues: CASSFGQGFTDTQYF.

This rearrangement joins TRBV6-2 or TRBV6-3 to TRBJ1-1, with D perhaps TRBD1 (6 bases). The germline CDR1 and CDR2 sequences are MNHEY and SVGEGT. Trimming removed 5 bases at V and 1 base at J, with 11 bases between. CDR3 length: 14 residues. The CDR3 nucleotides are TGTGCCAGCAGTACCCAGGACAGGAACACTGAAGCTTTCTTT. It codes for CASSTQDRNTEAFF.